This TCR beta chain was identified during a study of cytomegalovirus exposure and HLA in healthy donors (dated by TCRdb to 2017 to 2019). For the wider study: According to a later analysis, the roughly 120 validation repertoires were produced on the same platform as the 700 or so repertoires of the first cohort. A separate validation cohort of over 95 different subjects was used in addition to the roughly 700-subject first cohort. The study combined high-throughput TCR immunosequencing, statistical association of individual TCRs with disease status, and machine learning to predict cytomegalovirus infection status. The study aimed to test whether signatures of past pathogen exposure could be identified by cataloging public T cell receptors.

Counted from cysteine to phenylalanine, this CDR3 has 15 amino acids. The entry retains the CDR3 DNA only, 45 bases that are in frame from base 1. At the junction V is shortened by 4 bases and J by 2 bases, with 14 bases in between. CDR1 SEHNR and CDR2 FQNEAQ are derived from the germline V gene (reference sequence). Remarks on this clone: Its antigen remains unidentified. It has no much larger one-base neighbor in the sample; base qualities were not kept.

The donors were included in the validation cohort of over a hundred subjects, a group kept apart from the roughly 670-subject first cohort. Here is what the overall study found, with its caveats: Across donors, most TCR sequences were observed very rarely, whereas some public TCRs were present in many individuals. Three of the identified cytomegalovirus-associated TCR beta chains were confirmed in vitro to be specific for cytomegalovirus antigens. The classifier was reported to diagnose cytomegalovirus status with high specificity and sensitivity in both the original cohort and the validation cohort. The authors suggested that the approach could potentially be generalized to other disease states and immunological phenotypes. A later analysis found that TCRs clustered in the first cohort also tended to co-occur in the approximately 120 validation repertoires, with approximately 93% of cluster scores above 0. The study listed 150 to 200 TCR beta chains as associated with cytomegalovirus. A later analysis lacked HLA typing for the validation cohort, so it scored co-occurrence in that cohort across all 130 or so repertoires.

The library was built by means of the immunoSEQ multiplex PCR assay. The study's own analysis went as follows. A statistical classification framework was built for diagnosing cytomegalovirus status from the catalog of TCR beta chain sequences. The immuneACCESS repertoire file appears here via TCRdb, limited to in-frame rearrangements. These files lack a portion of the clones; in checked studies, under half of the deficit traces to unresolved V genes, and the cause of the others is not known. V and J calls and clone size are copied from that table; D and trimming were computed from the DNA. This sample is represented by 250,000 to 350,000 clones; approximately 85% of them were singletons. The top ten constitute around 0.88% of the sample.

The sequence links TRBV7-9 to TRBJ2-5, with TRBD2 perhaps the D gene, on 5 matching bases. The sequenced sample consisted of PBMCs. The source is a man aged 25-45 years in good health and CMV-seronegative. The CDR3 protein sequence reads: CASSSNLAEQETQYF. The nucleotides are TGTGCCAGCAGCTCGAATCTAGCAGAACAAGAGACCCAGTACTTC.